The text below deals with one TCR beta chain. It has no known antigen specificity. Base qualities are missing; no much larger clone stands one base away. The same CDR3 is also encoded by other DNA sequences in this sample. The protocol used for the library was the immunoSEQ multiplex PCR assay. Approximately 100,000 TCR templates per sample were assayed on the deep sequencing platform. Genomic DNA extracted from sorted T cells was used for TCRbeta CDR3 sequencing. In the source study's methods: The R programming language was used for clonal analysis of the TCRbeta CDR3 data. Alloreactive CD4+ and CD8+ clones were identified by comparing unstimulated samples to CFSE-low samples taken after the reaction. Regulatory or non-regulatory origin of alloreactive CD4+ clones was assigned by matching sequences to the sorted unstimulated Treg and non-Treg repertoires. The immuneACCESS repertoire file appears here via TCRdb, limited to in-frame rearrangements. These files lack a portion of the clones; in checked studies, under half of the deficit traces to unresolved V genes, and the cause of the others is not known. For V, J and clone size, that table is used; D and trimming come from the DNA. In all, the sample holds just over 50,000 clones, and under 98% of those were seen once. Jointly, the top ten make up 0.55% to 0.65% of the sample.

Additional sequencing covered unstimulated subsets from a few donor pairs, namely CD8+ effector memory, CD4+ naive, CD8+ TEMRA, CD4+ memory and CD8+ naive. Sorted unstimulated T cells and proliferating T cells recovered from mixed lymphocyte reactions underwent TCRbeta CDR3 sequencing. Fresh whole blood from over eight HLA-typed healthy donors served as the source for isolating PBMCs. The data stem from a study of siplizumab effects on memory and regulatory T cells (dated by TCRdb to the late 2010s). Background for the entire study: The effect of the anti-CD2 antibody siplizumab on alloreactive T-cell subsets was examined in allogeneic mixed lymphocyte reactions constructed from human PBMCs. The paper as a whole reports these results and caveats: The cumulative frequency of alloreactive sequences that could be traced back to unstimulated CD4+ memory T cells was significantly reduced by siplizumab. Because sequences below about 10^-5 frequency were poorly captured, only a minor fraction of alloreactive clones could be mapped to unstimulated subsets. Of the alloreactive CD4+ clones that could be mapped, the Treg-derived share averaged roughly 69% with siplizumab compared with under 30% in control reactions. Unstimulated naive T cells appeared more diverse than memory T cells, and naive cells seemed to contribute substantially to the alloresponse. Whether proliferating Tregs from siplizumab cultures actually had suppressive function was not functionally confirmed. Roughly 80-96% of proliferating CD4+ or CD8+ clones could not be assigned a naive or memory phenotype.

For CDR1 and CDR2, the germline V gene (reference sequence) lists MNHEY and SMNVEV. The CDR3 spans 16 residues, from the cysteine through the phenylalanine. The entry retains the CDR3 DNA only, 48 bases that are in frame from base 1. V ends up 4 bases short and J 3 bases short, with an unmatched junction base count of 5. Sequenced sample: naive CD4+ T cells sorted from blood. The cell subset or site tag for this specimen amounts to: unstimulated naive T cells. This receptor was taken from a human donor in good health. The sequence links TRBV27 to TRBJ2-3, with 12 bases aligning to TRBD2. The sequence in DNA is TGTGCCAGCAGTTCCCGCCTAGCGGGAGGGACAGATACGCAGTATTTT. Translation gives CASSSRLAGGTDTQYF.